This TCR beta chain was profiled in a study of T cells in Graves' hyperthyroidism and ophthalmopathy. General observations from the study: In blood, most of the thyroid clonotypes expanded above 0.001 were also present. Before onset, by a median of approximately 5.9 months, the model predicted ophthalmopathy.

This CDR3 spans 15 amino acids. V lost 5 bases to trimming and J lost 2 bases, with 10 bases between them. The germline V gene encodes CDR1 MDHEN and CDR2 SYDVKM. Worth noting for this clonotype: Its antigen is unknown.

RNA transcripts gave rise to amplified TCR beta CDR3 regions. The TCR CDR3 first-round RT-PCR relied on the HTBI primer set. One entry per CDR3 protein, called by TCRdb with MiXCR from the multiplex PCR reads. Altogether 600,000 or so distinct CDR3 sequences are present, roughly 14% being singletons, with the ten largest covering approximately 13%. Fresh peripheral blood, roughly 10 ml, was the source of the PBMCs. The chain combines TRBV28 with TRBJ2-6, with a possible D match to TRBD1 (6 bases). Material: blood. This clonotype was sampled from a woman between 45 and 60 years old with Graves' ophthalmopathy. The CDR3 loop reads CASSPRTAGANVLTF. CDR3 DNA sequence: TGTGCCAGCAGTCCCCGGACAGCTGGGGCCAACGTCCTGACTTTC.